The entry that follows covers one T cell receptor (beta chain) sequence. Its ends do not fully match the called genes, so a read error is possible. The CDR3 is 13 amino acids. One entry per CDR3 protein results from TCRdb running MiXCR on the 5' RACE reads. The sample holds 70,000 to 95,000 distinct CDR3 sequences, over 9% seen once. The sample is drawn from a study of early T cells in non-severe SARS-CoV-2 infection. The rearrangement joins TRBV12-3 or TRBV12-4 to TRBJ2-5; D possibly corresponds to TRBD2 (5 bases). The sequence was collected from an adult who was a healthcare worker with PCR-confirmed SARS-CoV-2 infection or an uninfected control (not recorded which). Source material: whole blood. CDR3 sequence: CANSLASGETQYF. CDR3 coding DNA: TGTGCCAACAGTTTAGCGAGCGGAGAGACCCAGTACTTC.